This T cell receptor beta chain was sequenced in a study of blood T cell repertoires in COVID-19. Across the whole study: The origin of the acute and convalescent COVID-19 samples was the United States, Italy and Spain. In each case, the material was cDNA or gDNA derived from T cells, B-cell-depleted T cells, or PBMCs.

The assay was immunoSEQ multiplex PCR, and TCRdb's table has in-frame clones only and misses some. The repertoire has roughly 200,000 clones, about 82% of them found once; the top ten carry around 6%. The V and J ends lost 0 bases and 4 bases respectively, with 7 bases between them. The CDR3 is 13 residues long. Germline CDR1 ENHRY, CDR2 SYGVKD. Individuals drawn from 20 to 30 US areas were about 18 to 95 years old. Donors were grouped by their self-reported clinical history. The clonotype was recovered from a man between 40 and 49 years old with acute COVID-19. The material sequenced was PBMCs or T cells enriched from blood (not recorded which). The chain carries TRBV10-3 and TRBJ2-7; D gene unclear. The CDR3 protein is CAISESTGYEQYF. The DNA of the CDR3 is TGTGCCATCAGTGAGTCGACTGGGTACGAGCAGTACTTC.